This TCR beta chain was observed in a study of shared clonotypes between healthy human individuals (dated by TCRdb to 2018 to 2021). Background on the whole study: The cohort included three men and a couple of women between 18 and 49 years of age. The study deeply sequenced blood TCR repertoires of about 5 healthy adults to estimate repertoire size and the extent of clonotype sharing between individuals. Different laboratories and diverse techniques were used to prepare libraries and sequence TCR repertoires, to increase sequencing depth and limit assay-specific biases. Between about 0.85 and 8.9 billion PBMCs per donor were obtained by leukapheresis. The research as a whole found: Because the study included a small number of donors, the genetic and exposure-history diversity represented was limited. Pairwise subsampling indicated that sequencing depth was expected to affect the degree of clonotype sharing among donors. Sampling was limited to blood, and TCR repertoires in tissue likely differ from TCR repertoires in blood.

Using the deep immunoSEQ assay, TCR CDR3 regions were amplified from genomic DNA by multiplex PCR. Genomic DNA extracted from each cell subset was distributed evenly over all wells of several immunoSEQ 96-well plates, and each plate served as one replicate. For unsorted PBMC, 300 ng genomic DNA, equal to 25,000 to 35,000 T cell genomes, was loaded into each replicate PCR. Ten immunoSEQ deep assay plates were used to sequence the unsorted PBMC genomic DNA. Purified libraries were quantified with a Qubit 3.0 fluorometer, sized on a Bioanalyzer 2100, and re-quantified with the KAPA Library Quantification kit. Every immunoSEQ 96-well plate was sequenced on a dedicated single-read 150-cycle Illumina NextSeq 550 flow cell. From the authors' description of their analysis: Because the immunoSEQ output held only junctional sequences and lacked quality scores, the filtering could not match the filtering applied to full-length reads. Sequences were annotated with PyIR, a Python wrapper for IgBLAST v1.9, using IMGT germline references to assign V/J genes and CDR3. Any read was removed if the V/J assignment was weak (E-value above 1e-6), the CDR3 was missing, or the read contained stop codons, out-of-frame junctions, or ambiguous translated residues. V3J clonotypes were defined as sequences sharing an identical inferred V gene, J gene, and CDR3 amino acid sequence. To compute the percentage overlap between repertoires, the number of shared unique clonotypes was divided by the size of the smaller repertoire. Three approaches were used to assess repertoire richness: RTK rarefaction, the Chao1 estimator, and Recon v2.1 estimates of unobserved clonotypes. TCRdb carries this immuneACCESS record with in-frame sequences only. Its versions omit some clonotypes, under half of them owing to an unresolved V gene in the studies checked, with the rest unexplained. The D gene and trimming were derived from the DNA, and the V and J assignments and clone size from that table. The sample table shows about 480,000 clones, and about four fifths are seen once. The top ten constitute around 13% of the sample.

CDR1 and CDR2, per the germline V gene, are SGHTA and FQGNSA. V is cut back by 5 bases and J by 8 bases, with 5 bases in the junction unmatched. The CDR3 covers 12 residues, taking in both the cysteine and the phenylalanine. Left in the record is the CDR3 DNA by itself, 36 bases read in frame from the first base. Healthy HIV-negative adults with no recently reported acute infections or vaccinations were included as donors. Every donor was a Caucasian adult living in Nashville, Tennessee, USA. For unsorted samples, about 90 million PBMCs were counted and genomic DNA was extracted with the QIAamp DNA Blood Mini kit. After blood collection by leukapheresis, PBMCs were isolated using Ficoll-Histopaque density gradient centrifugation and then cryopreserved in the vapor phase of liquid nitrogen. On this clone: The antigen it binds to is not known. It has no much larger one-base neighbor in the sample; base qualities were not kept.

The chain employs TRBV7-2 and TRBJ1-2; TRBD1 aligns with 7 central bases. Sample: PBMCs. The clonotype comes from a woman between 40 and 50 years old in good health. Some clones in this sample may be carry-over from other donors' samples. The DNA sequence is given as TGTGCCAGCAGCCTGACAGGGTTAGGCTACACCTTC. This translates into CASSLTGLGYTF.